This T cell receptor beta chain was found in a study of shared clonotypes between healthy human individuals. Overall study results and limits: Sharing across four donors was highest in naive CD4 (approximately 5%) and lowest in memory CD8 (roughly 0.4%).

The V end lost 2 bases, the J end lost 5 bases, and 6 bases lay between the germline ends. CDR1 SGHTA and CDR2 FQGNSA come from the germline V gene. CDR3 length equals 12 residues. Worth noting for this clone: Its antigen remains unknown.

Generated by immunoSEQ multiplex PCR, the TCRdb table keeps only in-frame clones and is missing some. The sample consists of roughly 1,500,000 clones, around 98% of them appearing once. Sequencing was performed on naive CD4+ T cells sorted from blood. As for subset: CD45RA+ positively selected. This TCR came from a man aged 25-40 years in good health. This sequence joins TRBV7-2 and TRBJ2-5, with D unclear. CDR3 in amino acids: CASSLYAETQYF. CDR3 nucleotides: TGTGCCAGCAGCTTATATGCGGAGACCCAGTACTTC.